This T cell receptor (beta chain) was captured by sequencing in a study of cytomegalovirus exposure and HLA in healthy donors. The PCR employed 60 Vbeta primers together with 13 Jbeta primers. Repertoires were generated with immunoSEQ multiplex PCR, while TCRdb's copy carries only in-frame clones and drops some. This listing includes 100,000 to 150,000 clones. The CDR3 loop spans 14 amino acids. V was pared by 2 bases and J by 1 base, with 9 bases between. Germline CDR1 reads SGHRS; CDR2 reads YFSETQ. The rearrangement links TRBV5-1 to TRBJ2-5; TRBD2 is a possible D gene (5 bases). Material: PBMCs. This TCR came from a man aged 35 to 55 in good health and CMV-seronegative. CDR3 region: CASSLGGLQETQYF. The CDR3 nucleotides are TGCGCCAGCAGCTTAGGAGGACTCCAAGAGACCCAGTACTTC.